These 9 T cell receptor beta chains share one sample of origin, sequenced in a study of blood T cell repertoires in COVID-19. This table comes from immunoSEQ multiplex PCR, and its TCRdb copy is limited to in-frame clones, with some not included. This table holds roughly 80,000 clones, around 76% found once. The sequenced material came from peripheral blood. The source of these receptors is a human donor in a cohort sampled during active COVID-19.

This clone was seen a few times. The chain uses TRBV7-6 and TRBJ2-2; 9 bases agree with TRBD1. CDR1 and CDR2 from the germline V gene are SGHVS and FNYEAQ. V gave up 0 bases and J gave up 1 base; unmatched junction bases: 0. The CDR3 runs 16 residues. The CDR3 DNA is TGTGCCAGCAGCTTAGCGGACAGGGGGAACACCGGGGAGCTGTTTTTT. Amino acids: CASSLADRGNTGELFF.

The chain carries TRBV7-6 and TRBJ2-2, with 9 bases matching TRBD2. The CDR3 runs 17 residues. The J segment lost 5 bases and the V segment lost 4 bases, leaving 11 bases of the junction unmatched. CDR1 and CDR2 from the germline V gene are SGHVS and FNYEAQ. For the CDR3, the DNA is TGTGCCAGCAGCTCCTTTCCTGGTAGCGGGAGAACCGGGGAGCTGTTTTTT. It yields the protein CASSSFPGSGRTGELFF.

This clone was seen repeatedly, ten times or more. The V gene is TRBV9, the J gene TRBJ2-2; 7 bases are shared with TRBD1. The CDR3 has 19 amino acids. V lost 0 bases, J lost 2 bases, and 13 bases stayed unmatched. Per the germline V gene, CDR1 is SGDLS and CDR2 is YYNGEE. CDR3 in amino acids: CASSVAPRTGRINTGELFF. The CDR3 DNA follows: TGTGCCAGCAGCGTAGCCCCCCGGACAGGACGGATTAACACCGGGGAGCTGTTTTTT. Based on the CDR3 plus reference TRBV9 and TRBJ2-2, the full variable domain is DSGVTQTPKHLITATGQRVTLRCSPRSGDLSVYWYQQSLDQGLQFLIQYYNGEERAKGNILERFSAQQFPDLHSELNLSSLELGDSALYFCASSVAPRTGRINTGELFFGEGSRLTVL.

This clone was detected once. This sequence joins TRBV5-4 and TRBJ2-3; 9 bases match TRBD2. The V and J ends lost 7 bases and 2 bases, in that order; junction bases with no gene match: 14. CDR3 length: 17 residues. Germline assignment: CDR1 SGHNT and CDR2 YYREEE (reference sequence). DNA of the CDR3: TGTGCCAGCCACAGAAGCGGGGGGACTCGGTACACAGATACGCAGTATTTT. Translation gives CASHRSGGTRYTDTQYF.

The chain carries TRBV5-4 and TRBJ1-4; the D is unclear. The CDR3 runs 14 residues. Germline V gene sequence: CDR1 SGHNT, CDR2 YYREEE (reference sequence). V gave up 0 bases and J gave up 8 bases, with 11 bases separating them. The DNA of the CDR3 is TGTGCCAGCAGCTTGGGCAGGCGTGAGGAAAAACTGTTTTTT. Translated: CASSLGRREEKLFF.

The sample holds many counts of this clone. V is TRBV6-4 and J is TRBJ2-3; 7 nucleotides match TRBD1. CDR3 length equals 15 residues. Losses at the gene ends were 10 bases for V and 0 bases for J; bases not matched to a gene: 10. Germline CDR1 is MRHNA and CDR2 is SNTAGT. In nucleotides, the CDR3 is TGTGCCACCTACGGGACAGACACTAGCACAGATACGCAGTATTTT. Protein product: CATYGTDTSTDTQYF.

The chain combines TRBV7-8 with TRBJ2-7, with D hard to call. Germline assignment: CDR1 SGHVS and CDR2 FQNEAQ. The length of the CDR3 is 12 residues. V was pared by 6 bases and J by 2 bases, with 8 bases between. CDR3 loop: CASRTGTYEQYF. The CDR3 coding sequence is TGTGCCAGCAGGACTGGTACCTACGAGCAGTACTTC.

The chain links TRBV9 to TRBJ2-5, with D possibly matching TRBD1 (5 bases). CDR1 and CDR2 (germline): SGDLS, YYNGEE. This CDR3 is 14 amino acids long. Trimming pared 2 bases from V and 4 bases from J, leaving 12 bases between. CDR3 nucleotides: TGTGCCAGCAGCGTCACAGGCGTCCGAGAGACCCAGTACTTC. This gives the protein CASSVTGVRETQYF.

This clone has just a few counts. One junction end does not reproduce the germline sequence, and a read error may be involved. The chain carries TRBV7-7 and TRBJ1-2; the match to TRBD1 covers 7 bases. The CDR3 consists of 16 residues. Germline V CDR1 and CDR2: SSHAT, FNYEAQ (reference sequence). The CDR3 sequence: CASSFGTAISGYGYTF. The CDR3 DNA follows: TGTGCTAGCAGCTTCGGGACAGCTATCTCGGGCTATGGCTACACCTTC. The full variable domain, with the rest looked up from reference TRBV7-7 and TRBJ1-2, is GAGVSQSPRYKVTKRGQDVTLRCDPISSHATLYWYQQALGQGPEFLTYFNYEAQPDKSGLPSDRFSAERPEGSISTLTIQRTEQRDSAMYRCASSFGTAISGYGYTFGSGTRLTVV.